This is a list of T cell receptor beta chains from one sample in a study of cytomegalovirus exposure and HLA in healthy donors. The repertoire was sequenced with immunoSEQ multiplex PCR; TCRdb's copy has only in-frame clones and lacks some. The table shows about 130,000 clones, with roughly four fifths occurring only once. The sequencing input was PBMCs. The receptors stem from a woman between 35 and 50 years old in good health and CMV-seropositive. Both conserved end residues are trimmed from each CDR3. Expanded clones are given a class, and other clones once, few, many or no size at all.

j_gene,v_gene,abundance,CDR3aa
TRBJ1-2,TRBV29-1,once,SVEGGTGNYGYT
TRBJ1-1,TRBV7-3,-,ASSIHRSAGTEAF
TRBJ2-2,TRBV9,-,ASSVLAGDTGELF
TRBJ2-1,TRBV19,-,ASSLDREGYNEQF
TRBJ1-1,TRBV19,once,ASSIGVGGMNTEAF
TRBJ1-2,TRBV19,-,ASTQGWDGYT
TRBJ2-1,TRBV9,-,ASSRLAGGVSSYNEQF
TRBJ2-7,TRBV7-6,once,ASSLGGGLNYEQY
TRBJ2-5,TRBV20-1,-,SAWSGTQY
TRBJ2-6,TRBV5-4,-,ASSKDRGNPGANVLT
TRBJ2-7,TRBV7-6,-,ASSPGGLAGGLYEQY
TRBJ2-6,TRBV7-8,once,ASSLGTGGAGANVLT
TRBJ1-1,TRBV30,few,AWTAGNSGMNTEAF
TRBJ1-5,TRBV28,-,ASSFSSGTGGRSNQPQH
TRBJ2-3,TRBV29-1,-,SVAPPGVHDTQY
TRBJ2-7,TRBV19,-,ASKPGQGHHEQY
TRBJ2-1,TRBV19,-,ASSIGTSGRVSSEQF
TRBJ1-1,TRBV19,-,ASSTQMNTEAF
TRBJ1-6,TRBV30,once,AWRTGGLPFH
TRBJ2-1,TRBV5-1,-,ASSLDRNNEQF
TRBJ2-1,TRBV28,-,ASSSGTPLLGEQF
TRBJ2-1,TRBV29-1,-,SVEAGTASGRSALSSYNEQF
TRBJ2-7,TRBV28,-,ASSFGQGYEQY
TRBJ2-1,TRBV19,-,ATRVIGNNEQF
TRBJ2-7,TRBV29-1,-,SVGSEGWQY
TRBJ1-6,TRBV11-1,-,ASSLEPTGAPLH
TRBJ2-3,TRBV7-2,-,ASSLVASGTDTQY
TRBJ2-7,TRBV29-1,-,SIGQGYSEQY
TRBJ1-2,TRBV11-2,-,ASSPIEGIGGGYT
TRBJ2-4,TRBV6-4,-,ASSERASGGYEGNIQY
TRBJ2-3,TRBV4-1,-,ASSQGGLAPTDTQY
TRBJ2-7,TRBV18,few,ASSPPSRVDEQY
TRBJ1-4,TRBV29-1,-,SVGYGSNEKLF
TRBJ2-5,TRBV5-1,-,ASSLGPNPEGETQY
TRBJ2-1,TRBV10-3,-,AISGAGEGGNEQF
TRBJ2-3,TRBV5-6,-,ASSPTSGDTDTQY
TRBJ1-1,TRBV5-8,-,ASSLGQRTEAF